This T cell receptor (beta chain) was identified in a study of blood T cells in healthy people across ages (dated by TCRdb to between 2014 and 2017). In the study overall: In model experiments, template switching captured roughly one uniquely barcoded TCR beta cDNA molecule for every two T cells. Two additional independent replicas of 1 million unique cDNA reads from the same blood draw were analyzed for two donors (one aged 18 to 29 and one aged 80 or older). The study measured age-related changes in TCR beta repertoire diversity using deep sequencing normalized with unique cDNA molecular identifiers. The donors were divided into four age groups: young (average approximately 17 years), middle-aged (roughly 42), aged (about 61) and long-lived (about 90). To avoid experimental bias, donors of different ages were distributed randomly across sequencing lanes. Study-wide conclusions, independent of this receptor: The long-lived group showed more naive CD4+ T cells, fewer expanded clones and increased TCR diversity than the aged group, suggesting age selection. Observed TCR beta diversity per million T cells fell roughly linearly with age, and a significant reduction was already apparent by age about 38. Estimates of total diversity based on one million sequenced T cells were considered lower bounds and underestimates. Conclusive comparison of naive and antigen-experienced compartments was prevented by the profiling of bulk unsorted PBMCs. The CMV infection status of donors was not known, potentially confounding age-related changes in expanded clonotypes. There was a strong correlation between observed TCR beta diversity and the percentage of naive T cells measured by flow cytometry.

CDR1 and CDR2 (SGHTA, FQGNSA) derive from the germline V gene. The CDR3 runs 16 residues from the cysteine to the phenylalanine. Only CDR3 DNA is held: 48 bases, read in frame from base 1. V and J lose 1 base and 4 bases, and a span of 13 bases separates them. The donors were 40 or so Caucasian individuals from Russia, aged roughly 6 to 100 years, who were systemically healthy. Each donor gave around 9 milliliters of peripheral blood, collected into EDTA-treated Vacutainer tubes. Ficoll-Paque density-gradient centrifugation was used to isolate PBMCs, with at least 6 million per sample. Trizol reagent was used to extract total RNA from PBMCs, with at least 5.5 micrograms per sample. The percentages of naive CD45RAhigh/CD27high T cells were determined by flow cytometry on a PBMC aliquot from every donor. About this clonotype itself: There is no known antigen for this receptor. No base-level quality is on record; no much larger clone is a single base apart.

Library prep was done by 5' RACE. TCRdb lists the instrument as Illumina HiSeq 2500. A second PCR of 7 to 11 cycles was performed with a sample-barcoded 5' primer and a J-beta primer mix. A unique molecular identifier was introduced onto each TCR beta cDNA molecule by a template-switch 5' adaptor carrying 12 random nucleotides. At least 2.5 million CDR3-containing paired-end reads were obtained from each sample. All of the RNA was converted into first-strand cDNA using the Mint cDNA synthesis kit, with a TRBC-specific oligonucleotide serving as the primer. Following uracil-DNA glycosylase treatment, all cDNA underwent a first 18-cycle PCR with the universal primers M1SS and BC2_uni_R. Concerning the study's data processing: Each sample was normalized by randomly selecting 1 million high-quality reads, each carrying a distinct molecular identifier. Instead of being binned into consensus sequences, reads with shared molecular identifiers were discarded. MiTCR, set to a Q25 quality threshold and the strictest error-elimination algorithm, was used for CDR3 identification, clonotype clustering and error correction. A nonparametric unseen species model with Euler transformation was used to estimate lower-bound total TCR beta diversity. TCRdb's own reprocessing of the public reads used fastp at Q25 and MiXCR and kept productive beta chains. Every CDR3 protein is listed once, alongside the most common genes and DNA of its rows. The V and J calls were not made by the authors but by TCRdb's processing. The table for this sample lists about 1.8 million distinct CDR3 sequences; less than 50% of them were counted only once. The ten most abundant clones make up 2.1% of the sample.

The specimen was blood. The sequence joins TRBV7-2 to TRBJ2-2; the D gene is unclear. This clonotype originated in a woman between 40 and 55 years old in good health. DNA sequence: TGTGCCAGCAGCTTAGGGTGGACCAGAAGCACCGGGGAGCTGTTTTTT. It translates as CASSLGWTRSTGELFF.